This T cell receptor (beta chain) stems from a study of blood T cell repertoires in COVID-19. The overall study: Sites in the United States, Italy and Spain provided acute and convalescent COVID-19 samples. T cells, B-cell-depleted T cells, or PBMCs supplied cDNA or gDNA.

Original processing methods: Cell counts per sample came from amplifying reference gene primers. Only in-frame clones appear in the TCRdb table, and some are missing; sequencing was by immunoSEQ multiplex PCR. V, J and clone size are those of that table, while D and trimming were read from the DNA. This sample has tens of thousands of clones, with 65% to 80% found just once. V lost 3 bases, J lost 6 bases, and 3 bases lay in between. The germline V gene has CDR1 LGHNT and CDR2 FRNRAP. This CDR3 has 12 residues. Sequenced input: peripheral blood. This receptor was obtained from a man between 60 and 75 years old with active or convalescent COVID-19. V usage is TRBV12-5 and J usage is TRBJ1-6; D gene uncertain. The CDR3, as DNA: TGTGCTAGTGGTTTCAGTAATTCACCCCTCCACTTT. Its translation: CASGFSNSPLHF.